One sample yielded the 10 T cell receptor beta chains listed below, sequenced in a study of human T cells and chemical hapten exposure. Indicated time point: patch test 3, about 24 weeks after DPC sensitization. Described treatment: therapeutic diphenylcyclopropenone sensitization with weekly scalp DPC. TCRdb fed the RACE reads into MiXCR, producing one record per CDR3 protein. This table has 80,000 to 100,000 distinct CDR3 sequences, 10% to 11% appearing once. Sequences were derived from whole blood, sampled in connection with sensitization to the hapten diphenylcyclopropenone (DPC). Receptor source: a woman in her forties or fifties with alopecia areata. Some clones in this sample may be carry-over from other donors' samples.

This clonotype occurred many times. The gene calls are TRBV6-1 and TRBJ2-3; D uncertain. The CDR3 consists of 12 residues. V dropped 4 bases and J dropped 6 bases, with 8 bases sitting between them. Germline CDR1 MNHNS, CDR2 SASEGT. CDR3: CASSVIEDTQYF. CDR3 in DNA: TGTGCCAGCAGTGTTATCGAGGATACGCAGTATTTT.

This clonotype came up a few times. The DNA of the CDR3 is TGCGCCAGCACCCCCTATGGCGGGCCTAGCACAGATACGCAGTATTTT. It translates to CASTPYGGPSTDTQYF. This chain connects TRBV5-1 to TRBJ2-3, with TRBD2 as a possible D gene (5 bases). The CDR3 is 16 amino acids. Germline loops: CDR1 SGHRS, CDR2 YFSETQ. Trimming shortened V by 6 bases and J by 0 bases, and 17 bases separated the two germline ends.

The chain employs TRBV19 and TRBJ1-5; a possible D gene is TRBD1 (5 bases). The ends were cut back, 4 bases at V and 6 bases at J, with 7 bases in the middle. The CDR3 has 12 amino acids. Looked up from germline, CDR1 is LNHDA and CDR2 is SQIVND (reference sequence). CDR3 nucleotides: TGTGCCAGTAGTAAGAGGGGTCAGCCCCAGCATTTT. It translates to CASSKRGQPQHF.

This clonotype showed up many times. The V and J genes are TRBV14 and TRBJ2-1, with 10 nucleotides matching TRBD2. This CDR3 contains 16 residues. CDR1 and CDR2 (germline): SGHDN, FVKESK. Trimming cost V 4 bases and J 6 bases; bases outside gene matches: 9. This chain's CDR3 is CASSPVEAGGRNEQFF. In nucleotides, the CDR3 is TGTGCCAGCAGCCCCGTCGAAGCGGGAGGGCGCAATGAGCAGTTCTTC.

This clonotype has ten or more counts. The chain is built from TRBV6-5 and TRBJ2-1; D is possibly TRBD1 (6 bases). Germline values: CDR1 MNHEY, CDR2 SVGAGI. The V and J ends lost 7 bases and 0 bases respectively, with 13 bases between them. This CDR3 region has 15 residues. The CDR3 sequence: CASNPTGSSYNEQFF. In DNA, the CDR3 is TGTGCCAGCAACCCAACAGGGAGCTCCTACAATGAGCAGTTCTTC.

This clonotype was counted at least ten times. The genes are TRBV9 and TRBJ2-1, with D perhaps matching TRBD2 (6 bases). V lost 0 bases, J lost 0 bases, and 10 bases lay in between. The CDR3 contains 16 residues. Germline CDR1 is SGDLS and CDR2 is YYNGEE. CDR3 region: CASSVGSGSSYNEQFF. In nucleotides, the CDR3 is TGTGCCAGCAGCGTAGGATCCGGGAGCTCCTACAATGAGCAGTTCTTC.

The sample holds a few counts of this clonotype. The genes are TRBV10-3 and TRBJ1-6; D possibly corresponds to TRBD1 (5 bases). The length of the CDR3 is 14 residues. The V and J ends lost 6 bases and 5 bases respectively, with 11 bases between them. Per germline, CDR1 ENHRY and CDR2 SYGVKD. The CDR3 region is CAIRPGLNNSPLHF. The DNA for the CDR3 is TGTGCCATCAGACCGGGACTGAATAATTCACCCCTCCACTTT.

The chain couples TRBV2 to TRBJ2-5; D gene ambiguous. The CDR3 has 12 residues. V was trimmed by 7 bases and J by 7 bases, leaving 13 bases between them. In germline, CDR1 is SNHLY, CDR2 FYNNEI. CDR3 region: CASTPGPTTQYF. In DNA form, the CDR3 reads TGTGCCAGCACTCCGGGCCCCACGACCCAGTACTTC. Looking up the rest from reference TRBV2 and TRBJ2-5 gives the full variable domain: EPEVTQTPSHQVTQMGQEVILRCVPISNHLYFYWYRQILGQKVEFLVSFYNNEISEKSEIFDDQFSVERPDGSNFTLKIRSTKLEDSAMYFCASTPGPTTQYFGPGTRLLVL.

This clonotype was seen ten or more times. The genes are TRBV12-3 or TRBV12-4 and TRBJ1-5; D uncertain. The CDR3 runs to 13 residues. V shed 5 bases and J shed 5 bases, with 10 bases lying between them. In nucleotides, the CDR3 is TGTGCCAGCAGTCCGGCCACCGATCAGCCCCAGCATTTT. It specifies CASSPATDQPQHF.

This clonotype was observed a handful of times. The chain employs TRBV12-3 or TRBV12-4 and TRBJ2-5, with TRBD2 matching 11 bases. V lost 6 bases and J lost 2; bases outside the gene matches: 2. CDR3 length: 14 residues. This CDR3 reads CASRGTSGQETQYF. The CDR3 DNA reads TGTGCCAGCAGGGGGACTAGCGGTCAAGAGACCCAGTACTTC.